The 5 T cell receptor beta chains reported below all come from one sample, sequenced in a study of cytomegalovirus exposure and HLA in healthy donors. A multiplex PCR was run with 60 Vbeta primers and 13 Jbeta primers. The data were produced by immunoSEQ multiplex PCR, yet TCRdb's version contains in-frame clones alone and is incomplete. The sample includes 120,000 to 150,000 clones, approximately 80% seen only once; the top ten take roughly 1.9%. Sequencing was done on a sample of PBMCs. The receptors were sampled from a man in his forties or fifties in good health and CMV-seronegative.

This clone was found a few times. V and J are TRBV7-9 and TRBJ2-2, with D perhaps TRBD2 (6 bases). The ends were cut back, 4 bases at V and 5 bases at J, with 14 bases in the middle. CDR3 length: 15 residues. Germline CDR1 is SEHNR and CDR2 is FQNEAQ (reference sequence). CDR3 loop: CASSSTSQRTGELFF. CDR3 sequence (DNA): TGTGCCAGCAGCTCTACTAGCCAGAGAACCGGGGAGCTGTTTTTT. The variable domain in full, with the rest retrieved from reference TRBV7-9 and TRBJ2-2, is DTGVSQNPRHKITKRGQNVTFRCDPISEHNRLYWYRQTLGQGPEFLTYFQNEAQLEKSRLLSDRFSAERPKGSFSTLEIQRTEQGDSAMYLCASSSTSQRTGELFFGEGSRLTVL.

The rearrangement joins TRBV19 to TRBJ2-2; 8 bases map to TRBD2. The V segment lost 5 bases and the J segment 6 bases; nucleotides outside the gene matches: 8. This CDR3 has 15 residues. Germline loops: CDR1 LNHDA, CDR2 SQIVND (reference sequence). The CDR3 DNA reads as TGTGCCAGTAGTCCCATAGCGGGGTCCGCCGGGGAGCTGTTTTTT. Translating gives CASSPIAGSAGELFF. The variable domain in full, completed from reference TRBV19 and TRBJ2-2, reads DGGITQSPKYLFRKEGQNVTLSCEQNLNHDAMYWYRQDPGQGLRLIYYSQIVNDFQKGDIAEGYSVSREKKESFPLTVTSAQKNPTAFYLCASSPIAGSAGELFFGEGSRLTVL.

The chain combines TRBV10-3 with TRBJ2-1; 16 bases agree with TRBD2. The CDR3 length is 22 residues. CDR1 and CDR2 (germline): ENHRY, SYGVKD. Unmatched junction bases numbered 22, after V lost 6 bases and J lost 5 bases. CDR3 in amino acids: CAIRPGQGSGLAGGAGHNEQFF. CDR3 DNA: TGTGCCATCAGGCCGGGACAGGGATCGGGACTAGCGGGGGGGGCGGGGCACAATGAGCAGTTCTTC.

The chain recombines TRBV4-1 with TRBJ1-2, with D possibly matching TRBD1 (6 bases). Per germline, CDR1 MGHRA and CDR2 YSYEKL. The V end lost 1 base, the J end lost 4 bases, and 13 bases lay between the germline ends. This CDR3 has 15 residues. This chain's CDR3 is CASSQGGGGLYGYTF. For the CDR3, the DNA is TGCGCCAGCAGCCAAGGAGGGGGAGGGCTCTATGGCTACACCTTC.

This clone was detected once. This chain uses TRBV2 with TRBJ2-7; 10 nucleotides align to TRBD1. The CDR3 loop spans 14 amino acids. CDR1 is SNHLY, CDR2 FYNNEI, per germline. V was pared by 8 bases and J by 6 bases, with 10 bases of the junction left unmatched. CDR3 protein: CASSWTGGDLEQYF. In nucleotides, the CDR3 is TGTGCCAGCTCCTGGACAGGGGGTGATCTCGAGCAGTACTTC.